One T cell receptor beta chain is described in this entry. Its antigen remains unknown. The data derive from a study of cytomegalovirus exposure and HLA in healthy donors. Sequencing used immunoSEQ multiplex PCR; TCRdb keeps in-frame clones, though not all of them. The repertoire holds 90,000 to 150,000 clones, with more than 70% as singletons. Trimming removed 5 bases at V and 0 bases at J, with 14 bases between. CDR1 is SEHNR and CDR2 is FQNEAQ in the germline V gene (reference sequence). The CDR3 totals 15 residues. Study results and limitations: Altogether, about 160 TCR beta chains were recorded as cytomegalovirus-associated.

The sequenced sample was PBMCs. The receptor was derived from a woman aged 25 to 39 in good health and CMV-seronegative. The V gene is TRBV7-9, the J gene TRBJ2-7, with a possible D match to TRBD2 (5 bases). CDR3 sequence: CASSPSGAGSYEQYF. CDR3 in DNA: TGTGCCAGCAGCCCCAGCGGTGCTGGCTCCTACGAGCAGTACTTC.